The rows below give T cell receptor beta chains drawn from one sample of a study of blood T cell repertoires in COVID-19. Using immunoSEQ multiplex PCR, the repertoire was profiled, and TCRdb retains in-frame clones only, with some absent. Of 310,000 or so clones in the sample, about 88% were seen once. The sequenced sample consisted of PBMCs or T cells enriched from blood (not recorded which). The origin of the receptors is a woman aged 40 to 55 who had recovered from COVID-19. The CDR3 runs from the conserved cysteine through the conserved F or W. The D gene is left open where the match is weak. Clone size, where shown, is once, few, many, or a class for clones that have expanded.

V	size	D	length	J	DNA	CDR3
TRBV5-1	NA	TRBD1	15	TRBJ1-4	TGCGCCAGCAGCACCTCACAGGGGAGTAATGAAAAACTGTTTTTT	CASSTSQGSNEKLFF
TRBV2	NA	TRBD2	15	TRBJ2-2	TGTGCCAGCAGTGAAATGGCGGGAGCGGTCGGGGAGCTGTTTTTT	CASSEMAGAVGELFF
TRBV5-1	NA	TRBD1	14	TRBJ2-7	TGCGCCAGCAGTCGGACAGGGGGCGAATACGAGCAGTACTTC	CASSRTGGEYEQYF
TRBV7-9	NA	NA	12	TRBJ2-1	TGTGCCAGCAGCTTACTCAGGTTTGTGCAGTTCTTC	CASSLLRFVQFF
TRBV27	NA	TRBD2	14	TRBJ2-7	TGTGCCAGCGGGAAGGCGGGACTAGCCGCTGCGCAGTACTTC	CASGKAGLAAAQYF
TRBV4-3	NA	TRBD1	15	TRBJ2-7	TGCGCCAGCAGCCAAGTGGGACAGGGAATCTACGAGCAGTACTTC	CASSQVGQGIYEQYF
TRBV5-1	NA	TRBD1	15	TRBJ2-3	TGCGCCAGCAGCTTGGTAGGGGGCCTCACAGATACGCAGTATTTT	CASSLVGGLTDTQYF
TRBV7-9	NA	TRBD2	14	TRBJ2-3	TGTGCCAGCAGCTCTCGGGAGGGGGTGGATACGCAGTATTTT	CASSSREGVDTQYF
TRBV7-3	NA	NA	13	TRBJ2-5	TGTGCCAGCAGCTTAAGAGAGGGAGCAACCCAGTACTTC	CASSLREGATQYF
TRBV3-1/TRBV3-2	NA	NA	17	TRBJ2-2	TGTGCCAGCAGCCAAGATGTAGGTACAGGGTACACCGGGGAGCTGTTTTTT	CASSQDVGTGYTGELFF
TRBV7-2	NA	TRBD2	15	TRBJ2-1	TGTGCCAGCAGCTTACTAGCGGGGGAGGACGATGAGCAGTTCTTC	CASSLLAGEDDEQFF
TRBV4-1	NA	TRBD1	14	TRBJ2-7	TGCGCCAGCAGCCAGGGGGACAGGGAGAGCGAGCAGTACTTC	CASSQGDRESEQYF
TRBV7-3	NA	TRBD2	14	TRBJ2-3	TGTGCCAGCAGCATGAGCGGGGACACAGATACGCAGTATTTT	CASSMSGDTDTQYF
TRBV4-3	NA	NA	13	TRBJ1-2	TGCGCCAGCAGCCAAGGGACTCACTATGGCTACACCTTC	CASSQGTHYGYTF
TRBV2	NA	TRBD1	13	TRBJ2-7	TGTGCCGGCGGGACCCGGGACAGGGGGGAGCAGTACTTC	CAGGTRDRGEQYF
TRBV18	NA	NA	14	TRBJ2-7	TGTGCCAGCTCACCACCCGGGGGACGGTACGAGCAGTACTTC	CASSPPGGRYEQYF
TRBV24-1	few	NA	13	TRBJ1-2	TGTGCCACCAGTGATTTATATAGCTATGGCTACACCTTC	CATSDLYSYGYTF
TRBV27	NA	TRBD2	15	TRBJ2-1	TGTGCCAGCAGTTCAGAGCTAGCGGGAGTTAGTGAGCAGTTCTTC	CASSSELAGVSEQFF
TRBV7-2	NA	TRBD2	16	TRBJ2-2	TGTGCCAGCAGCTTACGGGCGGGGGCGAACACCGGGGAGCTGTTTTTT	CASSLRAGANTGELFF
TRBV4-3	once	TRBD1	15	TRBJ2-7	TGCGCCAGCAGCCAAGATCTTACAGGGGCCTACGAGCAGTACTTC	CASSQDLTGAYEQYF
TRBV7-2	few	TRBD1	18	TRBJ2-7	TGTGCCAGCAGCTTACACACAGGGGACATATACTTTTCCTACGAGCAGTACTTC	CASSLHTGDIYFSYEQYF
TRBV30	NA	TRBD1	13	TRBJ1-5	TGTGCCTGGAGCACAGGGGGCACTCAGCCCCAGCATTTT	CAWSTGGTQPQHF
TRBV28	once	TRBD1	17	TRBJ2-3	TGTGCCAGCAGTTTAGCGCAGGGGGTGATTGGCACAGATACGCAGTATTTT	CASSLAQGVIGTDTQYF
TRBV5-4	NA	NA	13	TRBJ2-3	TGTGCCAGCAGCCTCAGGTTACCAGATACGCAGTATTTT	CASSLRLPDTQYF
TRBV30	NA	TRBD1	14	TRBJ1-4	TGTGCCTGGGACCTTGGGACAGGGGTTGAAAAACTGTTTTTT	CAWDLGTGVEKLFF
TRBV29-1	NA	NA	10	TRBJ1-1	TGCAGCGTTGGAGACAGGGAAGCTTTCTTT	CSVGDREAFF
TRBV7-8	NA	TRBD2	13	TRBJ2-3	TGTGCCACCAGACTAGCGGGAGGGGATACGCAGTATTTT	CATRLAGGDTQYF
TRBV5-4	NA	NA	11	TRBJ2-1	TGTGCCAGCGTGGCAGGGAATGAGCAGTTCTTC	CASVAGNEQFF
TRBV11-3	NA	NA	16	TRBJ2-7	TGTGCCAGCAGCTCTGAGAGAGGCCGAAGCTCCTACGAGCAGTACTTC	CASSSERGRSSYEQYF
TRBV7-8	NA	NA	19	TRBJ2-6	TGTGCCAGCAGCTTAGGCAGGGTGGATGGTGGATCTGGGGCCAACGTCCTGACTTTC	CASSLGRVDGGSGANVLTF
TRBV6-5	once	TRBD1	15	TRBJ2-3	TGTGCCAGCAGTTACTCGTACCAGGGGGCAGATACGCAGTATTTT	CASSYSYQGADTQYF
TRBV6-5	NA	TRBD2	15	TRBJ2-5	TGTGCCAGCATTCGCGGCGGGAGAGGCCCAGAGACCCAGTACTTC	CASIRGGRGPETQYF
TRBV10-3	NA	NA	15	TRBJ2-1	TGTGCCATCAGTGAGGGCACCAGGTCCTACAATGAGCAGTTCTTC	CAISEGTRSYNEQFF
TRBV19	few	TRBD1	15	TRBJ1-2	TGTGCCAGTAGTTCCCCTGGGGACAGAAACTATGGCTACACCTTC	CASSSPGDRNYGYTF
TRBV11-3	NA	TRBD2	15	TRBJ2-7	TGTGCCAGCAGCTTAGGGGAAGCGGGAGGTAACGAGCAGTACTTC	CASSLGEAGGNEQYF
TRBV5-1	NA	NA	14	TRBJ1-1	TGCGCCAGCAGCTTGGTACAGGGGAACACTGAAGCTTTCTTT	CASSLVQGNTEAFF
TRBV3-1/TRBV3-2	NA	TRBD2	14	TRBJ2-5	TGTGCCAGCAGCCATAGCGGGGCAGAAGAGGCCCAGTACTTC	CASSHSGAEEAQYF
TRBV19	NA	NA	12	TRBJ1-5	TGTGCCAGTAGTATTACCGGTTGGCCCCAGCATTTT	CASSITGWPQHF
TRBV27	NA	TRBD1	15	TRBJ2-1	TGTGCCAGCAGCGACCGGACAGGGGCCGTCAATGAGCAGTTCTTC	CASSDRTGAVNEQFF
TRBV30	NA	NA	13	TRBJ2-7	TGTGCCTGGAGTGTTGTCGTATCCTACGAGCAGTACTTC	CAWSVVVSYEQYF
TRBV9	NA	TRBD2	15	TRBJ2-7	TGTGCCAGCAGCGTAGCGGTGGGGGGGACCTACGAGCAGTACTTC	CASSVAVGGTYEQYF
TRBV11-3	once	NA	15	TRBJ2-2	TGTGCCAGCAGCTTTTTGGCAGCGGACACCGGGGAGCTGTTTTTT	CASSFLAADTGELFF